The clone carrying this TCR beta chain was seen a few times. These data are taken from a study of human T cells and chemical hapten exposure. Time point indicated: pre-sensitization, week 0. Specified treatment: therapeutic diphenylcyclopropenone sensitization with weekly scalp DPC. Trimming pared 3 bases from V and 3 bases from J, leaving 12 bases between. Germline values: CDR1 KGHSH, CDR2 LQKENI. The CDR3 is made up of 15 amino acids. TCRdb re-analysed the RACE reads in MiXCR, keeping a single row per CDR3 protein. The sample includes tens of thousands of distinct CDR3 sequences, nearly 10% of them seen just once.

Sequenced material: whole blood, taken in connection with sensitization to the hapten diphenylcyclopropenone (DPC). The receptor comes from a woman aged 35 to 49 with alopecia areata. Some clones in this sample may be carry-over from other donors' samples. This chain uses TRBV18 with TRBJ1-3, with D perhaps TRBD1 (6 bases). The CDR3: CASSPMGQIGNTIYF. The CDR3 DNA is TGTGCCAGCTCACCCATGGGACAAATTGGAAACACCATATATTTT.